These 3 T cell receptor beta chains came from one sample sequenced in a study of cytomegalovirus exposure and HLA in healthy donors. The PCR ran on 60 Vbeta and 13 Jbeta primers. The data were produced by immunoSEQ multiplex PCR, yet TCRdb's version contains in-frame clones alone and is incomplete. This sample yields roughly 200,000 clones, of which more than 75% are seen a single time; 2.7% belongs to the top ten. Sequencing was carried out using PBMCs. All receptors derive from a woman aged 40 to 50 in good health and CMV-seronegative.

The CDR3 loop is CASRRIAGAGDTQYF. CDR3 DNA: TGCGCCAGCAGACGAATAGCGGGAGCGGGCGATACGCAGTATTTT. The chain uses TRBV4-1 and TRBJ2-3, with 9 nucleotides matching TRBD2. The V gene's germline CDR1 is MGHRA and CDR2 YSYEKL. J lost 6 bases, V lost 6 bases, and 10 bases had no gene match. This CDR3 has 15 residues.

This clone was seen more than once but under ten times. The chain carries TRBV2 and TRBJ1-5, with 11 bases lining up with TRBD1. The CDR3 spans 16 residues. Unmatched junction bases numbered 13, after V lost 8 bases and J lost 7 bases. Germline V lookup: CDR1 SNHLY, CDR2 FYNNEI. DNA of the CDR3: TGTGCCAGCTCTCGAAGCCGGGGACAGGGGGTCCAGCCCCAGCATTTT. It yields the protein CASSRSRGQGVQPQHF.

This clone was detected a few times. This chain uses TRBV6-1 with TRBJ2-3, with no clear D. Trimming pared 2 bases from V and 1 base from J, leaving 13 bases between. Germline V gene sequence: CDR1 MNHNS, CDR2 SASEGT. The CDR3 covers 16 residues. CDR3 in amino acids: CASSELPRSGTDTQYF. The CDR3 region has the DNA TGTGCCAGCAGTGAACTCCCGCGGTCTGGCACAGATACGCAGTATTTT.